The clone carrying this T cell receptor (beta chain) was counted only a few times. Its target is unknown. The germline gene is not matched at one end of the junction; a read error may be the cause. The CDR3 is 15 residues long. Germline values: CDR1 SGHRS, CDR2 YFSETQ. This specimen comes from a study of regulatory T cells in long-lasting Graves disease. Time point: newly diagnosed GD, antithyroid drugs for less than 3 months. PBMCs were the source of the RNA used for TCR sequencing. An endocrinology unit in Xi'an, China, supplied the patients. EDTA tubes held about 9.7 milliliters of peripheral blood from each patient. Overall study findings and caveats: Persistent cases favored TRBV28, TRBJ1-2 and TRBJ2-5.

Building of the TCR beta libraries involved iRepertoire HTBI primers and Arm-PCR of CDR3 regions. TCRdb fed the multiplex PCR reads into MiXCR, producing one record per CDR3 protein. The sample has hundreds of thousands of distinct CDR3 sequences; approximately 15% are singletons. These sequences were also reported in another study, on T cells in Graves' hyperthyroidism and ophthalmopathy.

Sample: peripheral blood mononuclear cells (PBMCs), taken at new diagnosis, from a patient treated with antithyroid drugs. The receptor was isolated from a woman in her twenties or thirties with Graves disease. The V and J genes are TRBV5-1 and TRBJ1-1, with D possibly being TRBD1 (5 bases). CDR3 sequence (DNA): TGCGCCAGCAGCTTGGATACAGGAATGAACACTGGAGCTTTCTTT. Its translation is CASSLDTGMNTGAFF.